This entry lists 26 T cell receptor beta chains sequenced from one sample in a study of cytomegalovirus exposure and HLA in healthy donors. The PCR used 60 Vbeta and 13 Jbeta primers. Sequencing was performed with immunoSEQ multiplex PCR; in TCRdb, only in-frame clones are kept and a portion is missing. The sample comprises some 130,000 clones, 77% of which are singletons, and roughly 4.2% rests with the top ten. The sequencing input was PBMCs. The receptors were gathered from a male donor in good health and CMV-seropositive.

Regarding this clone: Sequence at one end of the junction differs from germline and may be a read error. V usage is TRBV7-9 and J usage is TRBJ1-2; 7 bases are a match to TRBD1. From germline, CDR1 is SEHNR and CDR2 FQNEAQ (reference sequence). The CDR3 runs to 17 residues. CDR3 sequence: CSSSISTDRAAGDGYTF. The DNA for the CDR3 is TGTTCCAGCAGCATCTCAACCGACAGGGCGGCGGGTGATGGCTACACCTTC.

This clone was observed a handful of times. The rearrangement uses TRBV5-1 and TRBJ2-3; 10 nucleotides match TRBD2. The germline V gene has CDR1 SGHRS and CDR2 YFSETQ. This CDR3 region has 17 residues. V lost 3 bases and J lost 0; bases outside the gene matches: 7. CDR3 nucleotides: TGCGCCAGCAGCTCGTTGGGACTAGCGCTTAGCACAGATACGCAGTATTTT. It yields the protein CASSSLGLALSTDTQYF.

The chain employs TRBV10-1 and TRBJ2-1, with D tentatively TRBD2 (5 bases). Germline loops: CDR1 WNHNN, CDR2 SYGVQD (reference sequence). V lost 0 bases and J lost 3, with 18 bases in between. This CDR3 contains 18 residues. The CDR3 is CASSESGGRAAFYNEQFF. In DNA, the CDR3 is TGCGCCAGCAGTGAGTCTGGTGGTAGAGCGGCCTTCTACAATGAGCAGTTCTTC.

The V call is TRBV18, the J call TRBJ2-7, with a tentative D call TRBD1 (5 bases). The CDR3 runs to 16 residues. V was pared by 3 bases and J by 3 bases, with 18 bases between. Per the germline V gene, CDR1 is KGHSH and CDR2 is LQKENI. This CDR3 reads CASSPPQAPRGYEQYF. The CDR3 DNA reads as TGTGCCAGCTCACCCCCACAGGCGCCTCGAGGCTACGAGCAGTACTTC.

This clone appeared a single time. The V call is TRBV19, the J call TRBJ2-2; 9 positions agree with TRBD1. Germline-derived CDR1 and CDR2 are LNHDA and SQIVND (reference sequence). The CDR3 sequence is 16 residues long. V lost 5 bases, J lost 3 bases, and 7 bases stayed unmatched. The CDR3 region is CASSVPTGGYTGELFF. CDR3 bases: TGTGCCAGTAGTGTCCCGACAGGGGGGTACACCGGGGAGCTGTTTTTT.

This chain connects TRBV5-5 to TRBJ1-4, with 11 positions matching TRBD1. The CDR3 loop spans 15 amino acids. Germline V CDR1 and CDR2: SGHKS, YYEKEE (reference sequence). The junction had 5 bases not matched to a gene; V was cut back by 4 bases and J by 6 bases. CDR3 in DNA: TGTGCCAGCAGCACCGGGACAGGGGGGCATGAAAAACTGTTTTTT. Translated: CASSTGTGGHEKLFF.

This clone is termed medium-sized. The chain combines TRBV4-2 with TRBJ2-6; TRBD2 is a possible D gene (6 bases). The CDR3 loop spans 16 amino acids. The germline CDR1 and CDR2 sequences are LGHNA and YNFKEQ. V was trimmed by 0 bases and J by 4 bases, leaving 10 bases between them. In nucleotides, the CDR3 is TGTGCCAGCAGCCAAGAAACCGGGAGCGGGGCCAACGTCCTGACTTTC. Its protein product is CASSQETGSGANVLTF.

This sequence joins TRBV11-2 and TRBJ1-4, with no clear D. Germline V gene data show CDR1 as SGHAT and CDR2 as FQNNGV. The CDR3 is 13 amino acids. Trimming took 1 base from V and 6 from J, leaving 6 bases between them. The CDR3 sequence is CASSLVRDEKLFF. CDR3 coding DNA: TGTGCCAGCAGCTTAGTCCGGGATGAAAAACTGTTTTTT.

The V gene is TRBV9, the J gene TRBJ1-2, with TRBD1 identical over 8 bases. The V gene end was trimmed by 3 bases and the J gene end by 2 bases; junction bases not matched to a gene: 6. The CDR3 length is 15 residues. Germline CDR1 SGDLS, CDR2 YYNGEE. In nucleotides, the CDR3 is TGTGCCAGCAGCGAGGGGACAGGCTTGAACTATGGCTACACCTTC. This sequence encodes CASSEGTGLNYGYTF.

The chain is built from TRBV9 and TRBJ2-3; tentatively, D is TRBD1 (6 bases). Germline V lookup: CDR1 SGDLS, CDR2 YYNGEE. Trimming removed 4 bases at V and 0 bases at J, with 15 bases between. The CDR3 runs to 16 residues. Here the CDR3 reads CASSPDPGQSTDTQYF. The CDR3 region has the DNA TGTGCCAGCAGCCCCGATCCGGGACAAAGCACAGATACGCAGTATTTT.

As for this clone: At one of its ends the junction is not consistent with the germline gene, which may arise from a read error. The V and J genes are TRBV7-9 and TRBJ1-4, with a tentative D call TRBD1 (6 bases). The CDR3 runs to 15 residues. CDR1 is SEHNR, CDR2 FQNEAQ, per germline (reference sequence). Written as DNA, the CDR3 is TGTTCCAGCAGTAAAGGAGGACAGCTGAATGAAAAACTGTTTTTT. This translates into CSSSKGGQLNEKLFF.

V gene TRBV19 combines with J gene TRBJ2-2; 11 positions agree with TRBD2. The CDR3 spans 18 residues. J lost 0 bases, V lost 3 bases, and 6 bases had no gene match. The germline CDR1 and CDR2 sequences are LNHDA and SQIVND (reference sequence). The CDR3: CASSIASGGISNTGELFF. CDR3 DNA sequence: TGTGCCAGTAGTATCGCTAGCGGGGGGATATCGAACACCGGGGAGCTGTTTTTT.

This clone appeared a single time. The chain couples TRBV18 to TRBJ2-5; D is ambiguous. The germline V and J ends were trimmed by 3 bases and 1 base, with 12 bases remaining between them. Germline CDR1 reads KGHSH; CDR2 reads LQKENI. The CDR3 length is 15 residues. The CDR3 coding sequence is TGTGCCAGCTCACCGGTCGGGTCCCTCCAAGAGACCCAGTACTTC. Translated: CASSPVGSLQETQYF.

This chain links TRBV28 with TRBJ1-5; TRBD1 aligns across 7 bases. The V gene's germline CDR1 is MDHEN and CDR2 SYDVKM. V trimming: 9 bases; J trimming: 2 bases; junction bases outside the gene matches: 10. This CDR3 is 15 amino acids long. CDR3 region: CASGTAFRGNQPQHF. DNA of the CDR3: TGTGCCAGTGGGACAGCCTTTCGGGGCAATCAGCCCCAGCATTTT. Based on the CDR3 plus reference TRBV28 and TRBJ1-5, the full variable domain is DVKVTQSSRYLVKRTGEKVFLECVQDMDHENMFWYRQDPGLGLRLIYFSYDVKMKEKGDIPEGYSVSREKKERFSLILESASTNQTSMYLCASGTAFRGNQPQHFGDGTRLSIL.

Regarding this clone: One end of the junction is discordant with germline, which a read error may explain. This chain links TRBV2 with TRBJ2-7; a weak D match, TRBD1 (5 bases). Germline V gives CDR1 SNHLY, CDR2 FYNNEI. This CDR3 contains 11 residues. The CDR3 region has the DNA TGTGCCAGCAGTCCACAAAGACAGCCGCTCTTC. This gives the protein CASSPQRQPLF.

The J gene is TRBJ2-7, the V gene TRBV6-5, with D unresolved. Deletions cut 0 bases from V and 1 base from J, with 7 bases between. The germline V gene has CDR1 MNHEY and CDR2 SVGAGI. The CDR3 is made up of 14 amino acids. The chain's CDR3 is CASSYSRPSYEQYF. DNA for the CDR3: TGTGCCAGCAGTTACTCTCGTCCTTCCTACGAGCAGTACTTC.

This sequence joins TRBV5-1 and TRBJ1-3, with unresolved D. The CDR3 is 16 amino acids. CDR1 is SGHRS and CDR2 is YFSETQ in the germline V gene. V was trimmed by 0 bases and J by 0 bases, leaving 10 bases between them. Written as DNA, the CDR3 is TGCGCCAGCAGCTTGGAGGCAGGCCCCTCTGGAAACACCATATATTTT. This codes for CASSLEAGPSGNTIYF.

V gene TRBV5-1 combines with J gene TRBJ2-1; the match to TRBD2 covers 9 bases. The CDR3 loop spans 15 amino acids. Germline CDR1 and CDR2: SGHRS and YFSETQ. V trimming: 4 bases; J trimming: 3 bases; junction bases outside the gene matches: 5. The CDR3 DNA follows: TGCGCCAGCAGCATTAGCGGGGGAAACTACAATGAGCAGTTCTTC. This gives the protein CASSISGGNYNEQFF.

This chain joins TRBV6-6 and TRBJ1-2; D might be TRBD1 (5 bases). The CDR3 length is 13 residues. Trimming took off 6 bases at V and 4 bases at J, with 12 bases between the two ends. Looked up from germline, CDR1 is MNHNY and CDR2 is SVGAGI (reference sequence). CDR3 residues: CASSLDRTYGYTF. The CDR3 DNA reads as TGTGCCAGCAGCCTTGACAGAACCTATGGCTACACCTTC.

This clone occurred once. V and J are TRBV5-1 and TRBJ2-7, with 12 bases aligning to TRBD2. V dropped 0 bases and J dropped 5; count of bases not matched to a gene: 6. The CDR3 runs to 16 residues. The V gene's germline CDR1 is SGHRS and CDR2 YFSETQ. Here the CDR3 reads CASSLVLAGGPDEQYF. CDR3 DNA sequence: TGCGCCAGCAGCTTGGTCCTAGCGGGAGGGCCTGACGAGCAGTACTTC.

The J gene is TRBJ2-1, the V gene TRBV10-3; D gene ambiguous. The CDR3 sequence is 11 residues long. Germline CDR1 and CDR2: ENHRY and SYGVKD. Trimming left V 8 bases short and J 5 bases short, with 7 bases between. CDR3 bases: TGTGCCATCGAAGAGAACAATGAGCAGTTCTTC. As protein: CAIEENNEQFF.

The rearrangement joins TRBV7-8 to TRBJ1-6; 7 nucleotides line up with TRBD1. This CDR3 spans 16 amino acids. Germline V gene data show CDR1 as SGHVS and CDR2 as FQNEAQ. J gave up 7 bases and V 1 base, and 7 bases lay outside the gene matches. CDR3 sequence (DNA): TGTGCCAGCAGCTTAGGGGGGGCAGGGGGGAATTCACCCCTCCACTTT. As protein: CASSLGGAGGNSPLHF.

CDR3 protein: CAWSEKQNSPLHF. In DNA, the CDR3 is TGTGCCTGGAGTGAAAAACAAAATTCACCCCTCCACTTT. The chain joins TRBV30 to TRBJ1-6; D is ambiguous. The CDR3 length is 13 residues. Germline V CDR1 and CDR2: GTSNPN, SVGIG (reference sequence). V lost 1 base to trimming and J lost 7 bases, with 8 bases between them.

This clone came up a few times. This rearrangement joins TRBV6-1 to TRBJ1-5; TRBD1 matches at 8 bases. This CDR3 is built from 15 residues. Germline CDR1 reads MNHNS; CDR2 reads SASEGT. The V gene end was trimmed by 4 bases and the J gene end by 3 bases; junction bases not matched to a gene: 5. Here the CDR3 reads CASSVSGGDNQPQHF. In DNA form, the CDR3 reads TGTGCCAGCAGTGTATCAGGGGGCGACAATCAGCCCCAGCATTTT.

V usage is TRBV10-3 and J usage is TRBJ2-7; 7 bases are shared with TRBD1. V shed 6 bases, J shed 4 bases, and the junction held 3 bases outside the gene matches. The CDR3 sequence is 12 residues long. Germline CDR1 is ENHRY and CDR2 is SYGVKD. CDR3 DNA sequence: TGTGCCATCAGCGACAGGGCTTACGAGCAGTACTTC. Amino acid sequence: CAISDRAYEQYF.

This rearrangement joins TRBV5-4 to TRBJ1-2; 7 bases line up with TRBD1. The CDR3 contains 13 residues. Per the germline V gene, CDR1 is SGHNT and CDR2 is YYREEE (reference sequence). The V and J ends lost 5 bases and 3 bases, in that order; junction bases with no gene match: 4. CDR3 region: CASRNRGDYGYTF. CDR3 bases: TGTGCCAGCAGGAACAGGGGCGACTATGGCTACACCTTC.